Below, one T cell receptor beta chain is given with its context. As yet, its antigen is unknown. Germline-derived CDR1 and CDR2 are SGHTA and FQGNSA. J was trimmed by 4 bases and V by 0 bases; bases with no gene match: 12. CDR3 length: 18 residues. Data came from immunoSEQ multiplex PCR; TCRdb stores just in-frame clones and leaves some out. The table includes 130,000 or so clones, roughly 87% detected once. The sample comes from a study of T cell responses to AZD1222 COVID-19 vaccine. Study results and limitations: Donors were chiefly white British, with a greater number of females, and clonal diversity was perhaps underestimated. Spike-specific TCR breadth and depth rose after two AZD1222 doses.

The sequence came from an adult who received the AZD1222 COVID-19 vaccine. The material sequenced was peripheral blood, taken 28 days after the second AZD1222 dose. The chain couples TRBV7-2 to TRBJ1-5; 7 nucleotides align to TRBD1. The CDR3: CASSLARLPGQQNQPQHF. Written as DNA, the CDR3 is TGTGCCAGCAGCTTAGCGCGGTTACCGGGACAGCAAAATCAGCCCCAGCATTTT.